Listed below are T cell receptor beta chains from one sample, sequenced in a study of post-analysis software for immune sequencing data. A single record per CDR3 protein comes from TCRdb applying MiXCR to the PCR reads. The sample includes about 770,000 distinct CDR3 sequences, around 42% seen only once; the top ten take roughly 4.4%. Sequencing input: blood. The receptors come from a girl aged 5 to 17 with multiple sclerosis. Each CDR3 is given with its conserved first and last residue. D genes are given only for firm matches. Expanded clones get a size class; other rows say once, few or many, or leave the size out.

D gene	V gene	clone size	J gene	CDR3 DNA	CDR3 protein
-	TRBV24-1	-	TRBJ2-3	TGTGCCACCAGTGGGGGGACACACATCGGTACGCAGTATTTT	CATSGGTHIGTQYF
-	TRBV20-1	-	TRBJ1-3	TGCAGTGCTGCCCAGGGGCGCTCTGGAAACACCATATATTTT	CSAAQGRSGNTIYF
TRBD1	TRBV29-1	-	TRBJ1-5	TGCAGCGTTTCCGGGACAGATAGTCAGCCCCAGCATTTT	CSVSGTDSQPQHF
-	TRBV20-1	-	TRBJ2-5	TGCAGTGCTAGAGCCTCTACCGGAGAGACCCAGTACTTC	CSARASTGETQYF
-	TRBV5-6	-	TRBJ2-5	TGTGCCAGCAGCTTGCCGACGGCTACAGGCCAAGAGACCCAGTACTTC	CASSLPTATGQETQYF
-	TRBV5-6	-	TRBJ2-7	TGTGCCAGCAGCGGAACAGGGAGGCCCTACGAGCAGTACTTC	CASSGTGRPYEQYF
TRBD1	TRBV5-6	-	TRBJ2-7	TGTGCCAGCAGCCCCATCGGAGGACAGGGCGCCTGGCGGGAGCAGTACTTC	CASSPIGGQGAWREQYF
-	TRBV15	-	TRBJ2-3	TGTGCCACCAGCAGAGGCCTCACAGATACGCAGTATTTT	CATSRGLTDTQYF
-	TRBV20-1	few	TRBJ1-4	TGCAGTGCTAGAGGGGGCAGCTCTCTCACAACTAATGAAAAACTGTTTTTT	CSARGGSSLTTNEKLFF
-	TRBV9	-	TRBJ1-1	TGTGCCAGCAGCGTAGCCGGGGACGGCACTGAAGCTTTCTTT	CASSVAGDGTEAFF
-	TRBV4-3	-	TRBJ1-5	TGCGCCAGCAGCCAAGATCGGGTTCAGCCCCAGCATTTT	CASSQDRVQPQHF
-	TRBV7-9	-	TRBJ2-3	TGTGCCAGCAGCGCGAGATTTAGCGGCACCACAGATACGCAGTATTTT	CASSARFSGTTDTQYF
-	TRBV9	-	TRBJ2-1	TGTGCCAGCAGCGGACGGGAGAACTCCTACAATGAGCAGTTCTTC	CASSGRENSYNEQFF
TRBD2	TRBV7-6	few	TRBJ2-3	TGTGCCAGCAGCTTTAGGACTAGTGCAGATACGCAGTATTTT	CASSFRTSADTQYF
-	TRBV14	-	TRBJ1-5	TGTGCCAGCAGCCAAGATCTTTATCAGCCCCAGCATTTT	CASSQDLYQPQHF
TRBD2	TRBV24-1	-	TRBJ2-1	TGTGCCACCAGTGATACCAAGCGGGGCTCCTACAATGAGCAGTTCTTC	CATSDTKRGSYNEQFF
-	TRBV7-9	-	TRBJ1-1	TGTGCCAGAGCCCTTGAAGGGGGCACTGAAGCTTTCTTT	CARALEGGTEAFF
TRBD1	TRBV19	-	TRBJ1-4	TGTGCCAGTCGCACTACAGGGGGCAGTGAAAAACTGTTTTTT	CASRTTGGSEKLFF
-	TRBV9	many	TRBJ2-1	TGTGCCAGCAGCCCAGGGTTCTTC	CASSPGFF
TRBD1	TRBV7-2	few	TRBJ2-1	TGTGCCAGCAGCCGGACACAGGGGATCGGGGAGCAGTTCTTC	CASSRTQGIGEQFF
-	TRBV2	-	TRBJ2-6	TGTGCCAGCAGTGAACTTTGGGGCTCTGGGGCCAACGTCCTGACTTTC	CASSELWGSGANVLTF
TRBD2	TRBV6-2/TRBV6-3	-	TRBJ2-7	TGTGCCAGCAGATTGGGACTAGTTCGCTACGAGCAGTACTTC	CASRLGLVRYEQYF
-	TRBV10-3	few	TRBJ2-3	TGTGCCATCAGTGAGGGGACACATACGCAGTATTTT	CAISEGTHTQYF
-	TRBV10-3	-	TRBJ2-7	TGTGCCATCAGTGAGGGAGGGGGAGGACCCTACGAGCAGTACTTC	CAISEGGGGPYEQYF
TRBD1	TRBV29-1	-	TRBJ1-2	TGCAGCGTTGAAGGGACAGGCGTGGCCGGTGGCTACACCTTC	CSVEGTGVAGGYTF
TRBD2	TRBV19	-	TRBJ2-5	TGTGCCAGTATCTCCGGGACTAGAAGTAGGCAGTACTTC	CASISGTRSRQYF
-	TRBV20-1	-	TRBJ1-2	TGCAGTGCTGACGCGGGGGATGTGTATGGCTACACCTTC	CSADAGDVYGYTF
-	TRBV12-3/TRBV12-4	few	TRBJ1-2	TGTGCCAGCAGTTATACAGTGCCCCCGGTTTATGGCTACACCTTC	CASSYTVPPVYGYTF
-	TRBV14	-	TRBJ2-1	TGTGCCAGCGGTATCCTAGGGAATGAGCAGTTCTTC	CASGILGNEQFF
TRBD2	TRBV4-1	-	TRBJ2-7	TGCGCCAGCAGCCACCTAGCGGACGCCTACGAGCAGTACTTC	CASSHLADAYEQYF